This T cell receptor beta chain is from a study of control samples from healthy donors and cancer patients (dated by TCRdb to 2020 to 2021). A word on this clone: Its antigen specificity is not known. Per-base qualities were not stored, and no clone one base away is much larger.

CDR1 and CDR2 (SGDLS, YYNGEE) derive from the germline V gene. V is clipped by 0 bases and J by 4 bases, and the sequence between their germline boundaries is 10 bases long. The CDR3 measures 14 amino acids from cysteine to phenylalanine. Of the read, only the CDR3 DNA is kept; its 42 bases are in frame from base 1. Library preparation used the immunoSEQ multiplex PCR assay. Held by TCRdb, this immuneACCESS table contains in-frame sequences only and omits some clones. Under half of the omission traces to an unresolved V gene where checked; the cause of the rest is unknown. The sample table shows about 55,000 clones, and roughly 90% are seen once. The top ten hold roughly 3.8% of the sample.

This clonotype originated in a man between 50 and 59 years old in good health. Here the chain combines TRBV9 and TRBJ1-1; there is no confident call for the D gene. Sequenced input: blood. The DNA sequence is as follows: TGTGCCAGCAGCGTAGGTCCGGTAGCCACTGAAGCTTTCTTT. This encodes CASSVGPVATEAFF.